The 25 T cell receptor beta chains below all came from one sample that was sequenced in a study of T cells in Graves' hyperthyroidism and ophthalmopathy. The investigators amplified TCR beta CDR3 regions from RNA transcripts. First-round RT-PCR targeting the TCR CDR3 was performed with the HTBI primer set. MiXCR, applied by TCRdb to the multiplex PCR reads, yields one record per CDR3 protein. The top ten clones hold 14% of a sample with about 510,000 distinct CDR3 sequences, approximately 14% of them seen once. The specimen sequenced was blood. These receptors originate from a woman aged 40 to 49 with Graves' hyperthyroidism.

The chain employs TRBV19 and TRBJ1-5, with TRBD1 matching 7 bases. Germline V lookup: CDR1 LNHDA, CDR2 SQIVND (reference sequence). The CDR3 covers 15 residues. V lost 6 bases to trimming and J lost 3 bases; unmatched junction nucleotides: 8. The CDR3 DNA reads TGTGCCAGTAGCCCGACAGGGACAAACAATCAGCCCCAGCATTTT. Residues: CASSPTGTNNQPQHF.

This clonotype was recorded at least ten times. The rearrangement uses TRBV6-2 or TRBV6-3 and TRBJ2-7; perhaps TRBD1 as D (6 bases). The V end was cut by 0 bases, the J end by 2 bases, with 11 bases between. The CDR3 spans 15 residues. Looked up from germline, CDR1 is MNHEY and CDR2 is SVGEGT. DNA of the CDR3: TGTGCCAGCAGTTACTCTGGACAGCTCACCTACGAGCAGTACTTC. It encodes CASSYSGQLTYEQYF.

The rearrangement uses TRBV24-1 and TRBJ1-4, with 11 bases identical to TRBD1. The J segment lost 7 bases and the V segment lost 3 bases, leaving 6 bases of the junction unmatched. CDR3 size: 16 residues. CDR1 is KGHDR, CDR2 SFDVKD, per germline. CDR3 sequence reads: CATSDPLGTGGEKLFF. CDR3 nucleotides: TGTGCCACCAGTGATCCCCTAGGGACAGGGGGTGAAAAACTGTTTTTT.

V usage is TRBV30 and J usage is TRBJ2-7; D is unresolved. The CDR3 is 12 residues long. Trimming shortened V by 0 bases and J by 7 bases, and 10 bases separated the two germline ends. Germline assignment: CDR1 GTSNPN and CDR2 SVGIG (reference sequence). CDR3 in DNA: TGTGCCTGGAGTGTACGGGTGCGGGAGCAGTACTTC. As protein: CAWSVRVREQYF.

This clonotype occurred a few times. This chain joins TRBV9 and TRBJ1-2; D not certain. This CDR3 spans 15 amino acids. The germline CDR1 and CDR2 sequences are SGDLS and YYNGEE. Trimming left V 0 bases short and J 10 bases short, with 19 bases between. The CDR3 DNA is TGTGCCAGCAGCGTAGATCTCGTTTTCGGAGAATTCTACACCTTC. Its protein product is CASSVDLVFGEFYTF.

This clonotype was found many times. This chain uses TRBV28 with TRBJ1-2, with D perhaps matching TRBD1 (6 bases). Germline CDR1 MDHEN, CDR2 SYDVKM. The V end lost 1 base, the J end lost 8 bases, and 20 bases lay between the germline ends. This CDR3 contains 16 residues. The CDR3 region has the DNA TGTGCCAGCAGTTTATCCACAACAGGGAGTTCTCGGGGCTACACCTTC. This encodes CASSLSTTGSSRGYTF.

This clonotype occurred a few times. CDR3: CATSATGTPFDQPQHF. CDR3 in DNA: TGTGCCACCAGTGCCACCGGGACCCCGTTTGATCAGCCCCAGCATTTT. The chain employs TRBV24-1 and TRBJ1-5; D is perhaps TRBD1 (5 bases). Trimming shortened V by 5 bases and J by 5 bases, and 18 bases separated the two germline ends. The length of the CDR3 is 16 residues. Germline lookup yields CDR1 KGHDR and CDR2 SFDVKD.

The chain uses TRBV5-1 and TRBJ1-1; D is perhaps TRBD1 (6 bases). The CDR3 spans 16 residues. Deletions cut 0 bases from V and 1 base from J, with 13 bases between. Germline V gene lookup returns CDR1 SGHRS and CDR2 YFSETQ. This CDR3 is CASSLAQGMANTEAFF. CDR3 in DNA: TGCGCCAGCAGCTTGGCGCAGGGGATGGCGAACACTGAAGCTTTCTTT.

This clonotype was counted only a few times. The chain links TRBV28 to TRBJ1-6; D is uncertain. Germline lookup yields CDR1 MDHEN and CDR2 SYDVKM. V gave up 4 bases and J gave up 12 bases, with 7 bases separating them. The CDR3 has 11 amino acids. CDR3 loop: CASSSLLPLHF. For the CDR3, the DNA is TGTGCCAGCAGTTCCCTTTTACCCCTCCACTTT.

In its sample, this clonotype was seen many times. The chain has TRBV20-1 and TRBJ2-1, with D tentatively TRBD1 (5 bases). Germline CDR1 and CDR2: DFQATT and SNEGSKA (reference sequence). CDR3 length: 14 residues. The V and J ends lost 0 bases and 5 bases respectively, with 11 bases between them. CDR3 in amino acids: CSAREARQNNEQFF. The DNA for the CDR3 is TGCAGTGCTAGAGAGGCTAGACAGAACAATGAGCAGTTCTTC.

The table lists this clonotype with a few counts. The CDR3 coding sequence is TGTGCCAGCAATCAGGGAAGCAATCAGCCCCAGCATTTT. Its protein is CASNQGSNQPQHF. The V and J genes are TRBV2 and TRBJ1-5, with a tentative D call TRBD1 (5 bases). CDR1 is SNHLY and CDR2 is FYNNEI in the germline V gene. The CDR3 totals 13 residues. Trimming shortened V by 7 bases and J by 1 base, and 8 bases separated the two germline ends.

This clonotype turned up a few times. The chain joins TRBV20-1 to TRBJ2-7; tentative D call: TRBD2 (5 bases). This CDR3 region has 11 residues. The germline gives CDR1 DFQATT, CDR2 SNEGSKA (reference sequence). The V end was cut by 3 bases, the J end by 3 bases, with 6 bases between. CDR3 DNA sequence: TGCAGTGCTAGCGGGGTCTACGAGCAGTACTTC. This sequence encodes CSASGVYEQYF.

Ten or more counts support this clonotype. The chain carries TRBV18 and TRBJ2-1; TRBD2 matches 7 bases. Germline V gene data show CDR1 as KGHSH and CDR2 as LQKENI. The CDR3 runs to 15 residues. J gave up 0 bases and V 6 bases, and 5 bases lay outside the gene matches. CDR3 loop: CASSPASGSYNEQFF. CDR3 sequence (DNA): TGTGCCAGCTCTCCTGCTAGCGGCTCCTACAATGAGCAGTTCTTC.

There are many counts of this clonotype. This sequence joins TRBV14 and TRBJ2-3; TRBD2 agrees at 10 bases. The CDR3 loop spans 15 amino acids. Per the germline V gene, CDR1 is SGHDN and CDR2 is FVKESK. With V trimmed by 2 bases and J by 6 bases, 5 bases remained unmatched. The CDR3 protein is CASSQRTSGLDTQYF. The CDR3 DNA reads TGTGCCAGCAGCCAAAGGACTAGCGGATTGGATACGCAGTATTTT.

Concerning this clonotype: Being one base from a much bigger clone, this may be a read error. This sequence joins TRBV27 and TRBJ2-7; D gene unclear. The ends were cut back, 4 bases at V and 2 bases at J, with 9 bases in the middle. This CDR3 region has 13 residues. The germline V gene encodes CDR1 MNHEY and CDR2 SMNVEV (reference sequence). This CDR3 reads CASSSAHTYEQYF. The DNA of the CDR3 is TGTGCCAGCAGTTCAGCTCACACCTACGAGCAGTACTTC.

This chain connects TRBV12-3 or TRBV12-4 to TRBJ2-1; D remains unclear. This CDR3 is 14 amino acids long. V was cut by 3 bases and J by 3 bases, with 9 bases left in between. The CDR3 is CASSFEVGYNEQFF. Here the CDR3 DNA reads TGTGCCAGCAGTTTTGAAGTTGGCTACAATGAGCAGTTCTTC.

The rearrangement joins TRBV29-1 to TRBJ2-2; D may be TRBD2 (6 bases). Looked up from germline, CDR1 is SQVTM and CDR2 is ANQGSEA. Trimming took off 5 bases at V and 4 bases at J, with 14 bases between the two ends. The CDR3 runs 14 residues. The CDR3 region has the DNA TGCAGCGTTTCGGAGACTAGTATCACCGGGGAGCTGTTTTTT. Translated: CSVSETSITGELFF.

This clonotype was observed a handful of times. The chain couples TRBV28 to TRBJ2-1; 7 nucleotides agree with TRBD2. Germline V gene sequence: CDR1 MDHEN, CDR2 SYDVKM. Trimming cost V 10 bases and J 2 bases; bases outside gene matches: 5. CDR3 length equals 13 residues. The CDR3 DNA reads TGTGCCATTCTAGCGGTACCCTACAATGAGCAGTTCTTC. Its translation: CAILAVPYNEQFF.

The CDR3 sequence is CASSEGGGLRETQYF. CDR3 sequence (DNA): TGTGCCAGCAGTGAGGGAGGGGGGCTGCGGGAGACCCAGTACTTC. This chain uses TRBV28 with TRBJ2-5; D is perhaps TRBD2 (7 bases). Trimming took off 5 bases at V and 5 bases at J, with 18 bases between the two ends. The CDR3 has 15 residues. Germline V CDR1 and CDR2: MDHEN, SYDVKM.

The sample holds many counts of this clonotype. The chain employs TRBV12-3 or TRBV12-4 and TRBJ2-5, with no clear D. This CDR3 has 14 residues. V was shortened by 0 bases and J by 7 bases, with 12 bases between the two germline ends. CDR3 coding DNA: TGTGCCAGCAGTTTAGCCTCTTCTCGCGGGACCCAGTACTTC. Its protein is CASSLASSRGTQYF.

The chain employs TRBV28 and TRBJ1-2; tentative D call: TRBD1 (6 bases). Germline V lookup: CDR1 MDHEN, CDR2 SYDVKM. The CDR3 runs to 15 residues. Trimming pared 8 bases from V and 4 bases from J, leaving 20 bases between. This CDR3 is CASLTPSTGSYGYTF. The CDR3 DNA reads TGTGCCAGCCTCACTCCCTCGACAGGATCCTATGGCTACACCTTC.

This sequence joins TRBV6-2 or TRBV6-3 and TRBJ1-5; perhaps TRBD1 as D (5 bases). The CDR3 extends over 11 amino acids. Germline V gene sequence: CDR1 MNHEY, CDR2 SVGEGT. Trimming removed 11 bases from V and 8 bases from J, with 13 bases in between. The CDR3 coding sequence is TGTGCCGCCCAGGGCCCAGAGCCCCAGCATTTT. Its translation: CAAQGPEPQHF.

In this sample, this clonotype turned up many times. V is TRBV28 and J is TRBJ1-2; maybe TRBD1 (5 bases). The length of the CDR3 is 13 residues. Germline CDR1 and CDR2: MDHEN and SYDVKM. V was clipped by 3 bases and J by 4 bases, with 9 bases between them. The CDR3 bases are TGTGCCAGCAGTTTTACAGGTTCCTATGGCTACACCTTC. Protein product: CASSFTGSYGYTF.

This clonotype was found many times. V is TRBV12-3 or TRBV12-4 and J is TRBJ2-7; weak D call: TRBD2 (7 bases). The CDR3 length is 17 residues. The germline V and J ends were trimmed by 5 bases and 1 base, with 21 bases remaining between them. CDR3 sequence reads: CASSPEIGGGSSYEQYF. CDR3 bases: TGTGCCAGCAGTCCAGAAATTGGGGGGGGCTCTTCCTACGAGCAGTACTTC.

This clonotype has more than one count but fewer than ten. This sequence joins TRBV19 and TRBJ1-1; TRBD1 is a possible D gene (5 bases). V shed 7 bases and J shed 0 bases, with 12 bases lying between them. Looked up from germline, CDR1 is LNHDA and CDR2 is SQIVND (reference sequence). The CDR3 totals 14 residues. The CDR3 here is CASTGAGMNTEAFF. CDR3 coding DNA: TGTGCCAGTACGGGAGCAGGGATGAACACTGAAGCTTTCTTT.